The next 12 T cell receptor beta chains were all read from a single sample in a study of regulatory T cells in long-lasting Graves disease. To make TCR beta libraries, researchers used iRepertoire HTBI primers and Arm-PCR of CDR3 regions. TCRdb re-called the multiplex PCR reads with MiXCR, one entry per CDR3 protein. The sample has over 350,000 distinct CDR3 sequences, about 15% seen once; the top ten hold roughly 7.7%. Time point given: newly diagnosed GD, antithyroid drugs for less than 3 months. The authors made the TCR library using RNA they extracted from PBMCs. The same data also contributed to another study, on T cells in Graves' hyperthyroidism and ophthalmopathy.

The sequenced sample was peripheral blood mononuclear cells (PBMCs), obtained at new diagnosis, from a patient treated with antithyroid drugs. All receptors come from a woman between 40 and 55 years old with Graves disease.

The sample holds a few counts of this clonotype. Possible read error: a much larger clone is one base away. The chain couples TRBV12-3 or TRBV12-4 to TRBJ2-7; 9 bases map to TRBD1. The CDR3 spans 16 residues. V was pared by 5 bases and J by 7 bases, with 15 bases of the junction left unmatched. CDR3 bases: TGTGCCAGCAGTGGGGATGAGGGACAGGGAACCAATGAGCAGTACTTC. It encodes CASSGDEGQGTNEQYF.

Points on this clonotype: It may be a read error: a sequence one base away is much more abundant. V usage is TRBV6-1 and J usage is TRBJ1-1; possibly TRBD1 for D (5 bases). V was pared by 6 bases and J by 4 bases, with 12 bases between. The CDR3 has 13 amino acids. Germline values: CDR1 MNHNS, CDR2 SASEGT. The CDR3 sequence: CASSGAGFTEAFF. The DNA for the CDR3 is TGTGCCAGCAGCGGGGCAGGGTTCACTGAAGCTTTCTTT.

The rearrangement joins TRBV6-1 to TRBJ1-2; D not certain. The length of the CDR3 is 11 residues. V lost 2 bases to trimming and J lost 7 bases, with 5 bases between them. CDR1 is MNHNS and CDR2 is SASEGT in the germline V gene. CDR3 nucleotides: TGTGCCAGCAGTGAAAACCTTGGCTACACCTTC. This sequence encodes CASSENLGYTF.

This clonotype has at least ten counts. The chain employs TRBV2 and TRBJ2-5, with 7 bases lining up with TRBD1. The germline V gene encodes CDR1 SNHLY and CDR2 FYNNEI. V was clipped by 6 bases and J by 5 bases; unmatched bases: 9. The CDR3 totals 14 residues. In DNA form, the CDR3 reads TGTGCCAGCAGCCCAGACAGGGCGGGTGAGACCCAGTACTTC. Residues: CASSPDRAGETQYF. The whole variable domain, filled in from reference TRBV2 and TRBJ2-5, reads EPEVTQTPSHQVTQMGQEVILRCVPISNHLYFYWYRQILGQKVEFLVSFYNNEISEKSEIFDDQFSVERPDGSNFTLKIRSTKLEDSAMYFCASSPDRAGETQYFGPGTRLLVL.

To note about this clonotype: A read error may explain this, as a much larger clone is one base away. The chain links TRBV7-6 to TRBJ2-6; D unclear. V was shortened by 0 bases and J by 2 bases, with 8 bases between the two germline ends. In germline, CDR1 is SGHVS, CDR2 FNYEAQ. The CDR3 runs 16 residues. The CDR3 loop reads CASSLALGPGANVLTF. CDR3 coding DNA: TGTGCCAGCAGCTTAGCGCTTGGCCCTGGGGCCAACGTCCTGACTTTC. The full variable domain, with the rest looked up from reference TRBV7-6 and TRBJ2-6, is GAGVSQSPRYKVTKRGQDVALRCDPISGHVSLYWYRQALGQGPEFLTYFNYEAQQDKSGLPNDRFSAERPEGSISTLTIQRTEQRDSAMYRCASSLALGPGANVLTFGAGSRLTVL.

This chain links TRBV11-3 with TRBJ1-1; D is unresolved. CDR1 is SGHNT and CDR2 is YENEEA in the germline V gene. With 2 bases removed from V and 9 bases from J, the gap between germline ends came to 10 bases. The CDR3 has 12 amino acids. This chain's CDR3 is CASSLRAAQAFF. CDR3 nucleotides: TGTGCCAGCAGCTTAAGGGCAGCACAAGCTTTCTTT.

This clonotype was picked up many times. This sequence joins TRBV2 and TRBJ2-1, with a weak D call TRBD2 (5 bases). Per germline, CDR1 SNHLY and CDR2 FYNNEI. Trimming shortened V by 3 bases and J by 1 base, and 10 bases separated the two germline ends. The CDR3 is 15 amino acids. In DNA form, the CDR3 reads TGTGCCAGCAGTGATAGGACGGGGTCCTACAATGAGCAGTTCTTC. The encoded protein is CASSDRTGSYNEQFF.

The CDR3 coding sequence is TGTGCCAGCAGCTGGCGGAGACTAGCGGGAGGTTACAATGAGCAGTTCTTC. Translated, it gives CASSWRRLAGGYNEQFF. The gene calls are TRBV5-5 and TRBJ2-1, with 13 nucleotides matching TRBD2. Germline loops: CDR1 SGHKS, CDR2 YYEKEE (reference sequence). The CDR3 runs to 17 residues. The ends lost 3 bases at V and 4 bases at J; junction bases unmatched: 7.

This clonotype was recorded at least ten times. The genes are TRBV20-1 and TRBJ1-2, with D unclear. Looked up from germline, CDR1 is DFQATT and CDR2 is SNEGSKA (reference sequence). With 2 bases removed from V and 0 bases from J, the gap between germline ends came to 16 bases. The CDR3 sequence is 16 residues long. CDR3 protein: CSARSGSVTTNYGYTF. The CDR3 coding sequence is TGCAGTGCTAGATCGGGTTCTGTAACGACTAACTATGGCTACACCTTC.

This clonotype has ten or more counts. The chain uses TRBV2 and TRBJ1-1; D not resolved. The CDR3 length is 14 residues. In germline, CDR1 is SNHLY, CDR2 FYNNEI. The V end was cut by 1 base, the J end by 1 base, with 7 bases between. This CDR3 reads CASSEESPNTEAFF. The CDR3 coding sequence is TGTGCCAGCAGTGAAGAATCGCCGAACACTGAAGCTTTCTTT.

This clonotype came up many times. The chain has TRBV30 and TRBJ2-5, with 10 bases matching TRBD1. The CDR3 runs 14 residues. From germline, CDR1 is GTSNPN and CDR2 SVGIG (reference sequence). Trimming at V came to 6 bases and at J to 7 bases, leaving 11 bases not matched to a gene. In DNA, the CDR3 is TGTGCCTGCCGGACAGGGGGTTTGGAGGTGACCCAGTACTTC. Protein: CACRTGGLEVTQYF.

In the case of this clonotype: Lacking the conserved final phenylalanine or tryptophan, this CDR3 likely reflects a read error. The chain's CDR3 is CASSSGTPREQFS. Written as DNA, the CDR3 is TGTGCCAGCAGCTCCGGGACTCCGAGGGAGCAGTTCTCC. V is TRBV7-2 and J is TRBJ2-5; the D gene is possibly TRBD2 (6 bases). Judging by the DNA end, TRBJ2-1 fits better; the J call may be wrong. The CDR3 runs to 13 residues. The germline V gene has CDR1 SGHTA and CDR2 FQGNSA.